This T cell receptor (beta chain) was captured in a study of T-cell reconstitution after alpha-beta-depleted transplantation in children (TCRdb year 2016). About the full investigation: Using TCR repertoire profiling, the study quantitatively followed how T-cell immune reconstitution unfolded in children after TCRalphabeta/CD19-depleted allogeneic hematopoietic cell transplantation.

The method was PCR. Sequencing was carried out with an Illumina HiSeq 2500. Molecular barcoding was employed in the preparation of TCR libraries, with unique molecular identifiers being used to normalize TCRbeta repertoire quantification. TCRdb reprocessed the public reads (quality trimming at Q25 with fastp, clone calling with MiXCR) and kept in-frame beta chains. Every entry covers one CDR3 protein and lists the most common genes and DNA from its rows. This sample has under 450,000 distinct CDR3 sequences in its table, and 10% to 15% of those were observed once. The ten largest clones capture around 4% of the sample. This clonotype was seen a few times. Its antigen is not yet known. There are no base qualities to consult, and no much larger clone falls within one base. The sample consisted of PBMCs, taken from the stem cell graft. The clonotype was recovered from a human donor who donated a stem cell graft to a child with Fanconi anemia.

The CDR3 protein: CSARGGVSNQPQHF. The nucleotide sequence reads as follows: TGCAGTGCTAGGGGCGGGGTTAGCAATCAGCCCCAGCATTTT. This chain is built from TRBV20-1 and TRBJ1-5; confidence is insufficient to name the D gene. The trim is 3 bases for V and 0 bases for J, with a gap of 9 bases between the germline ends. The germline V gene (reference sequence) gives CDR1 as DFQATT and CDR2 as SNEGSKA. The CDR3 numbers 14 residues from cysteine through phenylalanine. Only CDR3 DNA remains: 42 bases, in frame from the first base.